These 2 T cell receptor beta chains were all obtained from the same sample, sequenced in a study of monozygotic twins with inflammatory bowel disease. TCRdb re-called the 5' RACE reads and catalogs CDR3 proteins one per entry, DNA excluded. Its table lists around 370,000 distinct CDR3 sequences. The sequenced sample consisted of blood. The receptor set was obtained from a human donor with ulcerative colitis or Crohn's disease, or a healthy co-twin of an affected twin (not recorded which).

This chain links TRBV7-8 with TRBJ2-6; TCRdb's assignment of TRBD1 cannot be checked, as there is no DNA. The CDR3 contains 18 residues. Germline lookup yields CDR1 SGHVS and CDR2 FQNEAQ. The CDR3 reads CASSLVDRTFLGANVLTF.

The rearrangement joins TRBV5-1 to TRBJ1-2; without DNA, the TCRdb call of TRBD1 cannot be checked. The CDR3 covers 15 residues. In germline, CDR1 is SGHRS, CDR2 YFSETQ. This chain's CDR3 is CASRGTGSYKNGYTF.